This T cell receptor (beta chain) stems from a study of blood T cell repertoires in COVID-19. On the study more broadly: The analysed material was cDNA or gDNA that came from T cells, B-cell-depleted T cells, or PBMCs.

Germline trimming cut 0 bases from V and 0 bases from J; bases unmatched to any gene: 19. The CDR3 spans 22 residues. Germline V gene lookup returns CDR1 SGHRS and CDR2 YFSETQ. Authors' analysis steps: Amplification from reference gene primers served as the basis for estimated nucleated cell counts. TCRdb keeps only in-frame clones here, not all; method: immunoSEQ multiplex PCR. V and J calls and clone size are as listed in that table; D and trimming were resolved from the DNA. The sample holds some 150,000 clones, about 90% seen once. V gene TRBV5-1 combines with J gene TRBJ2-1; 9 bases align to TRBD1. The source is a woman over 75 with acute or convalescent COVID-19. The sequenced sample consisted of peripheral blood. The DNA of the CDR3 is TGCGCCAGCAGCTTGGCTGGAGGAACAGGGGGCGCCGGTAGGAGCTCCTACAATGAGCAGTTCTTC. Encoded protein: CASSLAGGTGGAGRSSYNEQFF.